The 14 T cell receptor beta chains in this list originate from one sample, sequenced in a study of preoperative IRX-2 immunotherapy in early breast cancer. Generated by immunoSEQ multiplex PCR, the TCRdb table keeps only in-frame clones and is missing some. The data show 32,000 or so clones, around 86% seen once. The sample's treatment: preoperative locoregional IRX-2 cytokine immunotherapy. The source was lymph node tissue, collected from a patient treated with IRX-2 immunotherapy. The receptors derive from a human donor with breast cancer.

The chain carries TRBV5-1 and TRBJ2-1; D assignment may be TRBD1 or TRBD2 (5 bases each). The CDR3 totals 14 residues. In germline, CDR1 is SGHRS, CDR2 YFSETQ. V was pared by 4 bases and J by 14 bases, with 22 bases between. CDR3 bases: TGCGCCAGCAGCCAAGGGGTATGGGCGGAGCGGAAGTTCTTC. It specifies CASSQGVWAERKFF.

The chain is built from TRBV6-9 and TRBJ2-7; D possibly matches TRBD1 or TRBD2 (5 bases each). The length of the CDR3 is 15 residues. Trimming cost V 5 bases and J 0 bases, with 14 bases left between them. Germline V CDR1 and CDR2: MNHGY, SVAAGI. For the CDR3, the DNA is TGTGCCAGCAGTCGGCTCCGGGACGGCTCCTACGAGCAGTACTTC. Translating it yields CASSRLRDGSYEQYF.

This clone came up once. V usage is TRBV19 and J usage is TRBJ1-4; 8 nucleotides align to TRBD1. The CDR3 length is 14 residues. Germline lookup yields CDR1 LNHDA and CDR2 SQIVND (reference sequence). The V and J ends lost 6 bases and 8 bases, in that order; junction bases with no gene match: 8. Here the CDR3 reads CASSRTGGEEKLFF. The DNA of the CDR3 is TGTGCCAGTAGCCGAACAGGGGGTGAGGAAAAACTGTTTTTT. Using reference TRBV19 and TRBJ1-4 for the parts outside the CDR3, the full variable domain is DGGITQSPKYLFRKEGQNVTLSCEQNLNHDAMYWYRQDPGQGLRLIYYSQIVNDFQKGDIAEGYSVSREKKESFPLTVTSAQKNPTAFYLCASSRTGGEEKLFFGSGTQLSVL.

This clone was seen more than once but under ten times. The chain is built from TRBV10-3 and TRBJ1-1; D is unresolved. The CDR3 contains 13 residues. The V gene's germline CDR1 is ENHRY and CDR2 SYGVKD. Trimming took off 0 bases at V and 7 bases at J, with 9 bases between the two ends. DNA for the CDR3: TGTGCCATCAGTGAGTCGACGGACGGTGAAGCTTTCTTT. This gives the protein CAISESTDGEAFF.

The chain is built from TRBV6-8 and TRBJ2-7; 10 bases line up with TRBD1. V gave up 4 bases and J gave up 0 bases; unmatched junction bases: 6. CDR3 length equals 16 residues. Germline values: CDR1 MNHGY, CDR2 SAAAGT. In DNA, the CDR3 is TGTGCCAGCAGTTTACTCCGGGACAGGGGCTCCTACGAGCAGTACTTC. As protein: CASSLLRDRGSYEQYF.

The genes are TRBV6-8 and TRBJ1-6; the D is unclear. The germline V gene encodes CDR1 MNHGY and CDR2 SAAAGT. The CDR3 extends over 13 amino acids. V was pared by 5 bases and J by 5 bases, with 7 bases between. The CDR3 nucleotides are TGTGCCAGCAGTCGCGGTCATAATTCACCCCTCCACTTT. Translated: CASSRGHNSPLHF.

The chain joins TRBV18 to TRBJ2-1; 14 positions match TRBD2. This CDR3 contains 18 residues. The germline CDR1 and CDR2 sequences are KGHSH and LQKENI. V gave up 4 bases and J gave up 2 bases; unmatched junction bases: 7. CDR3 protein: CASSHRGTSGRAYNEQFF. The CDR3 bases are TGTGCCAGCTCACACCGCGGGACTAGCGGGAGAGCCTACAATGAGCAGTTCTTC.

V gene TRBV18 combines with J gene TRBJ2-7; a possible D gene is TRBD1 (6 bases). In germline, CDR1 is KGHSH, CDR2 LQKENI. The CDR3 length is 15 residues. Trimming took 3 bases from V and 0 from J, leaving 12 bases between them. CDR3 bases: TGTGCCAGCTCACCGTCTCAAGGGGGCTCCTACGAGCAGTACTTC. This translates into CASSPSQGGSYEQYF. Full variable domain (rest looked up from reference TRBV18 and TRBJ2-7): NAGVMQNPRHLVRRRGQEARLRCSPMKGHSHVYWYRQLPEEGLKFMVYLQKENIIDESGMPKERFSAEFPKEGPSILRIQQVVRGDSAAYFCASSPSQGGSYEQYFGPGTRLTVT.

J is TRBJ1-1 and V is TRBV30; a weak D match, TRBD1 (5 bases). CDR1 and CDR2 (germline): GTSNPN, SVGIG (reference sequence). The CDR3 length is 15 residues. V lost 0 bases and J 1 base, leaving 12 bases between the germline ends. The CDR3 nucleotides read TGTGCCTGGAGTGTCCGGCGGGGCGCGAACACTGAAGCTTTCTTT. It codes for CAWSVRRGANTEAFF.

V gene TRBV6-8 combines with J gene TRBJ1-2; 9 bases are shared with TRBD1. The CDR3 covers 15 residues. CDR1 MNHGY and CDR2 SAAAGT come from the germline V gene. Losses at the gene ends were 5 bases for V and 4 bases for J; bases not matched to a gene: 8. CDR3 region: CASSAPGQGFYGYTF. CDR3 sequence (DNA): TGTGCCAGCAGTGCCCCGGGACAGGGATTCTATGGCTACACCTTC.

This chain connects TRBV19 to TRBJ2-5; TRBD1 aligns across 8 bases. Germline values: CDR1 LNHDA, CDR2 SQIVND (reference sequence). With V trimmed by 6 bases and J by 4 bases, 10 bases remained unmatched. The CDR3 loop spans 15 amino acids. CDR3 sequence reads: CASSMPGGRGETQYF. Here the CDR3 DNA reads TGTGCCAGTAGCATGCCAGGGGGCCGCGGAGAGACCCAGTACTTC. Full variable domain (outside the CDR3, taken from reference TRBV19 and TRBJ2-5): DGGITQSPKYLFRKEGQNVTLSCEQNLNHDAMYWYRQDPGQGLRLIYYSQIVNDFQKGDIAEGYSVSREKKESFPLTVTSAQKNPTAFYLCASSMPGGRGETQYFGPGTRLLVL.

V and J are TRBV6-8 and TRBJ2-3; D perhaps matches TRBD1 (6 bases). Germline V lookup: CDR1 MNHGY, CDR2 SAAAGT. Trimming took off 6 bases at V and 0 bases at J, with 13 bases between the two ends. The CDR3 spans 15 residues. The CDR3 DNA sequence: TGTGCCAGCAGCCCAGGGGACGTTAGCACAGATACGCAGTATTTT. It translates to CASSPGDVSTDTQYF.

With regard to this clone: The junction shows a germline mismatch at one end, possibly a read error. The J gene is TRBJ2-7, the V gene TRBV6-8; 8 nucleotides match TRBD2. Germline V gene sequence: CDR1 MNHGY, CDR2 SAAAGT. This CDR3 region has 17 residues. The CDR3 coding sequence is TGTGCCAGCAGTAACTCGGACGGGTCGATTAGCGGGGACGAGCAGTACTTC. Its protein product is CASSNSDGSISGDEQYF.

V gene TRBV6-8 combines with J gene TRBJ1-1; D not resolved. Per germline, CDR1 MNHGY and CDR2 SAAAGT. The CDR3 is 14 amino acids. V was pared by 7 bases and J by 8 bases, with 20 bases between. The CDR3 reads CASTPGRRNSEAFF. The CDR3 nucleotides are TGTGCCAGCACTCCCGGTCGGAGAAACTCGGAAGCTTTCTTT.